This T cell receptor (beta chain) was documented in a study of beta chain features in type 1 diabetes. Across the whole study: The study found patients and healthy donors alike in age, gender and cell yields. Overall study findings and caveats: HLA influence on TCRB rearrangement stayed unresolved here. Whatever favoring of shorter templates PCR might show would apply equally to patients and controls. Within each of all four CD4+ subsets, Type 1 diabetes patients had TCRB CDR3s that were moderately but significantly shorter.

Of the isolated RNA, all was reverse transcribed, and so the sequenced material was expressed TCRB transcripts. TCRdb's copy holds only in-frame clones and misses some; the assay was immunoSEQ multiplex PCR. The sample has roughly 700,000 clones; around an eighth are singletons. The CDR3 extends over 13 amino acids. The V and J ends lost 6 bases and 2 bases respectively, with 11 bases between them. Germline CDR1 reads ENHRY; CDR2 reads SYGVKD. This clone occurred a few times. The antigen remains unidentified. This chain links TRBV10-3 with TRBJ2-7; either TRBD1 or TRBD2 may supply D (6 bases each). The sequence came from a man between 18 and 35 years old with type 1 diabetes. The sequencing sample was made of naive CD4+ T cells from blood. CDR3 loop: CAISPGAAYEQYF. The CDR3 bases are TGTGCCATCAGCCCGGGGGCAGCCTACGAGCAGTACTTC.